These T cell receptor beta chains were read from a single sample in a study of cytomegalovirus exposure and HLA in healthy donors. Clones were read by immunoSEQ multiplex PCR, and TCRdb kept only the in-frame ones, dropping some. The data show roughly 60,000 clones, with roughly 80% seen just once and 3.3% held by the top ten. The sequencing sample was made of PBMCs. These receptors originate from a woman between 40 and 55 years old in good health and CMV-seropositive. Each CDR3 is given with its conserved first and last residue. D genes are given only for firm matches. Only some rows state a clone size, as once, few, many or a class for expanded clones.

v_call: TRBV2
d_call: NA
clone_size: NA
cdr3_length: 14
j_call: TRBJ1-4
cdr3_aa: CASSEVRGGEKLFF
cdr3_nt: TGTGCCAGCAGTGAAGTCAGGGGCGGTGAAAAACTGTTTTTT

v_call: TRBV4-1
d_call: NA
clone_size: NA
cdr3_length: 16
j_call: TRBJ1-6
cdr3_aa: CASSQLSLTGNSPLHF
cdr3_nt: TGCGCCAGCAGCCAACTCTCCCTAACAGGGAACTCACCCCTCCACTTT

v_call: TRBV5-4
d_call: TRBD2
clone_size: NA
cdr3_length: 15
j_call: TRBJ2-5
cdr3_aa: CASSLGAGTSKTQYF
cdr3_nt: TGTGCCAGCAGCTTGGGGGCCGGGACTAGCAAGACCCAGTACTTC

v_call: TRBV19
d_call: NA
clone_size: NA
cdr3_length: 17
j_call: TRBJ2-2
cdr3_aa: CASSIRFTGTNTGELFF
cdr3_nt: TGTGCCAGTAGTATAAGGTTTACAGGGACGAACACCGGGGAGCTGTTTTTT

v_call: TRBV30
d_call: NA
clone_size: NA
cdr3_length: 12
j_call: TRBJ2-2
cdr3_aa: CAWSPDTAELFF
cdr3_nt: TGTGCCTGGAGTCCTGACACGGCGGAGCTGTTTTTT

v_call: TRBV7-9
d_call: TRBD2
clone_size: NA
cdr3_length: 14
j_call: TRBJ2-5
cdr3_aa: CASKRGVEKETQYF
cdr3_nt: TGTGCCAGCAAACGGGGGGTGGAGAAAGAGACCCAGTACTTC

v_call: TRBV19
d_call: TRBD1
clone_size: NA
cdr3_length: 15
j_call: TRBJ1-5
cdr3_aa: CASTADRGLHQPQHF
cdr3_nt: TGTGCCAGTACTGCGGACAGGGGGCTCCATCAGCCCCAGCATTTT

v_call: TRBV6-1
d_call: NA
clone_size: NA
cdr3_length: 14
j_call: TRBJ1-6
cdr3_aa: CASIEGVLNSPLHF
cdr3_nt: TGTGCCAGCATCGAGGGGGTATTGAATTCACCCCTCCACTTT

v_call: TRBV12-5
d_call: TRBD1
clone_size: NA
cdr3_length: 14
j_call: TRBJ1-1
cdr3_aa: CASGSGQGYTEAFF
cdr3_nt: TGTGCTAGTGGCTCCGGACAGGGATACACTGAAGCTTTCTTT

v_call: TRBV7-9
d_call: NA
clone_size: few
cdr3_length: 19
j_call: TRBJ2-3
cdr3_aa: CASSGQRDYPTGPTDTQYF
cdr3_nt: TGTGCCAGCAGCGGACAGCGGGACTATCCCACCGGCCCCACAGATACGCAGTATTTT

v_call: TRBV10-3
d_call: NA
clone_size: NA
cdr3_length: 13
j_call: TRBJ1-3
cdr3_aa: CAITRAAGNTIYF
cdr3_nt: TGTGCCATCACCAGGGCTGCCGGAAACACCATATATTTT

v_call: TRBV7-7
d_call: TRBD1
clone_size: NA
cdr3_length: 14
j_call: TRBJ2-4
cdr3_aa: CASAQGAFRSDQYF
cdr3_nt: TGTGCCTCTGCACAGGGGGCCTTTCGATCGGATCAGTACTTC

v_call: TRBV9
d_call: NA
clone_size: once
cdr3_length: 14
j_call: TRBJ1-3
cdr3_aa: CASSAPGDGNTIYF
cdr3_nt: TGTGCCAGCAGCGCCCCGGGAGATGGAAACACCATATATTTT

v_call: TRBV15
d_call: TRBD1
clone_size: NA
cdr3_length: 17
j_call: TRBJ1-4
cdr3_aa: CATSRSRTGDSNEKLFF
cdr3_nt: TGTGCCACCAGCAGATCCAGGACAGGGGACTCTAATGAAAAACTGTTTTTT

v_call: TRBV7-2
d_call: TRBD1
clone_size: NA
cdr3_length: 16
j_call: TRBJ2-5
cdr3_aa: CASSSRDRGSQETQYF
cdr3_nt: TGTGCCAGCAGCTCGCGTGACAGGGGTTCCCAAGAGACCCAGTACTTC

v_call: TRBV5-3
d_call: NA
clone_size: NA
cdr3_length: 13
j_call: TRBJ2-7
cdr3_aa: CARSLDSSYEQYF
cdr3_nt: TGTGCCAGAAGCTTGGACAGCTCCTACGAGCAGTACTTC

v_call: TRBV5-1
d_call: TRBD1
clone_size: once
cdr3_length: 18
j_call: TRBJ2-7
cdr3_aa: CASSLGGTGTGLTYEQYF
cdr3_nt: TGCGCCAGCAGCTTGGGGGGAACCGGGACAGGGCTGACCTACGAGCAGTACTTC

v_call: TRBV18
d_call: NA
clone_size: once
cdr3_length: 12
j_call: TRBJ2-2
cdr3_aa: CASSPGSGELFF
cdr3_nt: TGTGCCAGCTCACCAGGTAGCGGGGAGCTGTTTTTT

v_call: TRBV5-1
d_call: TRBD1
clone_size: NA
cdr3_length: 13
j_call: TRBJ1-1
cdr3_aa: CASSGDRALVAFF
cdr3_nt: TGCGCCAGCAGCGGGGACAGGGCGCTCGTAGCTTTCTTT

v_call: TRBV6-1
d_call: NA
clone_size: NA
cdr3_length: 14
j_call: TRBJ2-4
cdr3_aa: CASSSGLAKNIQYF
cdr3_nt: TGTGCCAGCAGTTCAGGCCTAGCCAAAAACATTCAGTACTTC

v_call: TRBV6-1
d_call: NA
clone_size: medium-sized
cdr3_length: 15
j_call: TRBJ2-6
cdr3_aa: CASGEGASGANVLTF
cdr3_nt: TGTGCCAGCGGGGAAGGGGCGAGTGGGGCCAACGTCCTGACTTTC

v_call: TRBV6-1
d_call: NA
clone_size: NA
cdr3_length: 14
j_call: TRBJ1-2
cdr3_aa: CASSESNGNYGYTF
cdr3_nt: TGTGCCAGCAGTGAAAGTAACGGGAACTATGGCTACACCTTC

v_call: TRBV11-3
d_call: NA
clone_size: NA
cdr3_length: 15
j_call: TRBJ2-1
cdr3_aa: CASSSGSTWDNEQFF
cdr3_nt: TGTGCCAGCAGCTCAGGGTCTACTTGGGACAATGAGCAGTTCTTC

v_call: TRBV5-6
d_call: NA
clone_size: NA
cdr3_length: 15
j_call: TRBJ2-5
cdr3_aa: CASSLLLDRQETQYF
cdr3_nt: TGTGCCAGCAGCTTGCTACTAGACCGCCAAGAGACCCAGTACTTC

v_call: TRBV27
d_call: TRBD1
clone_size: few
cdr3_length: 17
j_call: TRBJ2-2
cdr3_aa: CASSYRTGSLDTGELFF
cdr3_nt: TGTGCCAGCAGTTATAGGACAGGGAGTTTGGACACCGGGGAGCTGTTTTTT

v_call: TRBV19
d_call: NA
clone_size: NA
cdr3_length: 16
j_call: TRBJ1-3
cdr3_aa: CASSIILGASGNTIYF
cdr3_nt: TGTGCCAGTAGTATCATCCTCGGAGCGTCTGGAAACACCATATATTTT

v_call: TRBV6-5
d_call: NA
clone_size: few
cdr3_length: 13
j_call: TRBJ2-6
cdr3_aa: CASRGSGANVLTF
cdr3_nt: TGTGCCAGCCGGGGCTCTGGGGCCAACGTCCTGACTTTC

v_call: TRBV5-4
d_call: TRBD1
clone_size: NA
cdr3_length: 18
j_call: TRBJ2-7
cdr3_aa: CASSLSGTGGWATYEQYF
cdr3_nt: TGTGCCAGCAGCCTATCCGGGACAGGGGGCTGGGCAACCTACGAGCAGTACTTC

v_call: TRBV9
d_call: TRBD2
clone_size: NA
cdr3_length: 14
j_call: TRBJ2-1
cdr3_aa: CASSPRPSGDEQFF
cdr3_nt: TGTGCCAGCAGCCCGAGGCCCAGCGGGGATGAGCAGTTCTTC

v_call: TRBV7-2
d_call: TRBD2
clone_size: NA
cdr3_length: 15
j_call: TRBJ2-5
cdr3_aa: CASSAQGLAGETQYF
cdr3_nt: TGTGCCAGCAGCGCCCAGGGACTAGCGGGCGAGACCCAGTACTTC

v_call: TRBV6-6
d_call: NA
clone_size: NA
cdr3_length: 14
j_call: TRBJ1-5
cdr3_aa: CASRLMDINQPQHF
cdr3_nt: TGTGCCAGCAGACTAATGGACATAAATCAGCCCCAGCATTTT

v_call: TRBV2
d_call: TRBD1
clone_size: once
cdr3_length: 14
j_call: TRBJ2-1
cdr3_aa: CASGADRAYNEQFF
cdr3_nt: TGTGCCAGCGGTGCGGACAGGGCTTACAATGAGCAGTTCTTC

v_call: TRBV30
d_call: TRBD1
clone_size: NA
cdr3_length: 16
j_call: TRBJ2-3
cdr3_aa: CAWSVGQVDVGDTQYF
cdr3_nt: TGTGCCTGGAGTGTAGGACAGGTTGACGTGGGAGATACGCAGTATTTT

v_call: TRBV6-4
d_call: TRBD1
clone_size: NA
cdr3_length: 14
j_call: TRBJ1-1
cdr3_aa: CASSVTGDGTEAFF
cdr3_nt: TGTGCCAGCAGTGTTACAGGGGATGGCACTGAAGCTTTCTTT

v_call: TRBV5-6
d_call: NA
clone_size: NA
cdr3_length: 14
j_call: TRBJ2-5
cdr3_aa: CASSSNGGPETQYF
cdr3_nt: TGTGCCAGCAGCTCCAACGGGGGGCCAGAGACCCAGTACTTC

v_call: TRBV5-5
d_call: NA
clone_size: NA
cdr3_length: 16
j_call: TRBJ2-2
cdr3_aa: CASSRENRVITGELFF
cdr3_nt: TGTGCCAGCAGCCGCGAGAACAGGGTGATCACCGGGGAGCTGTTTTTT

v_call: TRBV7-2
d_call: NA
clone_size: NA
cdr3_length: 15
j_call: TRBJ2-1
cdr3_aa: CASSLQTEFYNEQFF
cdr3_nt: TGTGCCAGCAGCTTACAGACAGAGTTCTACAATGAGCAGTTCTTC

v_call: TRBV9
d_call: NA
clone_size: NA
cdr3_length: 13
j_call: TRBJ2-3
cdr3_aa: CASSARIADTQYF
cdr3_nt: TGTGCCAGCAGCGCTAGGATCGCAGATACGCAGTATTTT

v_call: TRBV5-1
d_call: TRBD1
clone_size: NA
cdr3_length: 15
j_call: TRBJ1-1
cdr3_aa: CASSPGQGPNTEAFF
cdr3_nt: TGCGCCAGCAGCCCAGGACAGGGACCGAACACTGAAGCTTTCTTT

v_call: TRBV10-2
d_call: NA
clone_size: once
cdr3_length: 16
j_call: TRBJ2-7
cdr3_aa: CASSDAGPTKSYEQYF
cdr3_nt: TGCGCCAGCAGTGATGCGGGACCTACTAAGTCCTACGAGCAGTACTTC

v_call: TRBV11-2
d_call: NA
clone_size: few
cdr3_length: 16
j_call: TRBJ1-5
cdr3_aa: CASSLGAGFSNQPQHF
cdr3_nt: TGTGCCAGCAGCTTAGGGGCAGGTTTTAGCAATCAGCCCCAGCATTTT

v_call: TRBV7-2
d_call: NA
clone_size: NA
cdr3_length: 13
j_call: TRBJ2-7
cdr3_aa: CASSPGVSYEQYF
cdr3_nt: TGTGCCAGCAGCCCGGGGGTCTCCTACGAGCAGTACTTC

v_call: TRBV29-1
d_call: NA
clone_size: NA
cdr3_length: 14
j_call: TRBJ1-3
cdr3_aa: CSVALSGAGNTIYF
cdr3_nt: TGCAGCGTTGCCCTGAGCGGGGCTGGAAACACCATATATTTT

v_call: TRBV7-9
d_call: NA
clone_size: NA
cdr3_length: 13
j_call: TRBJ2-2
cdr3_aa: CASSRPNTGELFF
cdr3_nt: TGTGCCAGCAGCCGTCCTAACACCGGGGAGCTGTTTTTT

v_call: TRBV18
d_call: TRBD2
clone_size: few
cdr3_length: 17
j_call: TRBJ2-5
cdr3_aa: CASSPPSRGGAGETQYF
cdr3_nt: TGTGCCAGCTCACCACCGTCGCGCGGGGGGGCAGGAGAGACCCAGTACTTC

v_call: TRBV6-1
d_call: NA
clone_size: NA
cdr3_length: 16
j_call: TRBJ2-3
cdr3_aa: CASSGLSRSRTDTQYF
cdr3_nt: TGTGCCAGCAGTGGGCTTTCACGCTCACGCACAGATACGCAGTATTTT

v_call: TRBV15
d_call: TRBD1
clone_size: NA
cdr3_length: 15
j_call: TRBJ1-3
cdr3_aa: CATSRDRDSGNTIYF
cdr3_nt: TGTGCCACCAGCAGAGATAGGGACAGTGGAAACACCATATATTTT

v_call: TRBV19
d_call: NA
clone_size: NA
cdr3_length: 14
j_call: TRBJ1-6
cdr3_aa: CASSMRQDNSPLHF
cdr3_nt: TGTGCCAGTAGTATGAGACAGGATAATTCACCCCTCCACTTT

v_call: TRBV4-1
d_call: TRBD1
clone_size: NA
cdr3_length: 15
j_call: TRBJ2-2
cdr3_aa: CASSQTGTAGGELFF
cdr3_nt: TGCGCCAGCAGCCAGACAGGGACAGCCGGCGGGGAGCTGTTTTTT

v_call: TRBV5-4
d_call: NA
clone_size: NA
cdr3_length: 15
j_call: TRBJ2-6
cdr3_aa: CASSFQGVGANVLTF
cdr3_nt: TGTGCCAGCAGCTTCCAAGGGGTTGGGGCCAACGTCCTGACTTTC

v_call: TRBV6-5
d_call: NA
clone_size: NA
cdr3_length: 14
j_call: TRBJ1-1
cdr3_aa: CASSLRGTNTEAFF
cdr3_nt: TGTGCCAGCAGCTTAAGGGGGACGAACACTGAAGCTTTCTTT

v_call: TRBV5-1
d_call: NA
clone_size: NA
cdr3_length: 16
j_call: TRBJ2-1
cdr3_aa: CASSLAGGYPYNEQFF
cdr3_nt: TGCGCCAGCAGCTTGGCCGGAGGGTACCCCTACAATGAGCAGTTCTTC

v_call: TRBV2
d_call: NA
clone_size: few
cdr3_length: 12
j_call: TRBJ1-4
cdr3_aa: CASSTTTEKLFF
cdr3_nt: TGTGCCAGCAGCACCACGACAGAAAAACTGTTTTTT